This T cell receptor beta chain was obtained from a study of Tregs in tolerant kidney transplant recipients. Thawed PBMCs were FACS-sorted into unstimulated CD4+CD25+CD127- regulatory T cells, CD4+CD25- non-regulatory cells, CD4 and CD8 cells. Concerning this clone: The antigen remains undetermined.

Study-wide results and limits: No direct test of biological reproducibility was done here. In tolerant patients, donor-specific Tregs outgrew total Tregs, suggesting antigen-driven expansion. Activated donor B cell expansion appeared to reveal the most relevant donor-specific TCRbeta repertoire.

The protocol was immunoSEQ multiplex PCR, while the TCRdb copy is restricted to in-frame clones and leaves out a portion. The data hold roughly 66,000 clones, with 80% to 95% observed a single time. The CDR3 runs to 18 residues. In germline, CDR1 is LGHNA, CDR2 YSLEER. V was cut by 0 bases and J by 0 bases, with 12 bases left in between. The origin of this receptor is a human donor who received a combined kidney and bone marrow transplant. The starting material was CD8+ T cells from blood, obtained before the transplant. The chain joins TRBV4-3 to TRBJ2-6; D not resolved. The CDR3 is CASSQERGQTSGANVLTF. The CDR3 DNA reads TGCGCCAGCAGCCAAGAACGCGGTCAAACCTCTGGGGCCAACGTCCTGACTTTC.